What follows are 14 T cell receptor beta chains derived from one specimen sequenced in a study of identical twins. TCRdb re-derived calls from the 5' RACE reads in MiXCR, one entry per CDR3 protein. The profile shows approximately 470,000 distinct CDR3 sequences, 12% to 15% of them singletons. A further study also used this sample, focusing on yellow fever vaccine responses in identical twins.

The source material was CD4+ T cells sorted from blood. The receptors come from a woman between 18 and 29 years old in good health.

The sample holds a few counts of this clonotype. The chain recombines TRBV12-3 or TRBV12-4 with TRBJ1-2; unclear D gene. The V gene lost 3 bases and the J gene lost 7 bases, with 9 bases spanning the gap. The CDR3 is 12 residues long. The CDR3 here is CASSFPPSGYTF. Here the CDR3 DNA reads TGTGCCAGCAGTTTTCCCCCCAGTGGCTACACCTTC.

This clonotype appeared a few times. The gene calls are TRBV12-3 or TRBV12-4 and TRBJ2-3; 8 bases fit TRBD2. CDR3 size: 17 residues. The V gene end was trimmed by 0 bases and the J gene end by 1 base; junction bases not matched to a gene: 6. The CDR3 DNA reads TGTGCCAGCAGTTTAGCTTTGGGACTAGTCCGCACAGATACGCAGTATTTT. Translating gives CASSLALGLVRTDTQYF.

This clonotype was seen more than once but under ten times. The genes are TRBV7-6 and TRBJ2-2; 9 nucleotides agree with TRBD1. The length of the CDR3 is 14 residues. Germline-derived CDR1 and CDR2 are SGHVS and FNYEAQ. Trimming at V came to 5 bases and at J to 5 bases, leaving 3 bases not matched to a gene. CDR3 sequence reads: CASSQTGGTGELFF. In DNA form, the CDR3 reads TGTGCCAGCAGCCAGACAGGGGGGACCGGGGAGCTGTTTTTT.

V and J are TRBV5-6 and TRBJ2-5; maybe TRBD2 (6 bases). The CDR3 extends over 14 amino acids. Trimming took 0 bases from V and 3 from J, leaving 9 bases between them. CDR1 and CDR2 (germline): SGHDT, YYEEEE. CDR3 coding DNA: TGTGCCAGCAGCTTGGTCGGGAGAGAAGAGACCCAGTACTTC. It is translated as CASSLVGREETQYF.

The CDR3 DNA sequence: TGCAGTGCTCACGGGCTAGCGGGCACAATCTACGAGCAGTACTTC. It translates to CSAHGLAGTIYEQYF. The rearrangement uses TRBV20-1 and TRBJ2-7; 8 bases fit TRBD2. CDR1 DFQATT and CDR2 SNEGSKA come from the germline V gene (reference sequence). Trimming took 5 bases from V and 3 from J; bases not matched to a gene: 12. CDR3 length: 15 residues.

The chain carries TRBV6-2 or TRBV6-3 and TRBJ1-1; the D gene is possibly TRBD1 (5 bases). The V gene lost 6 bases and the J gene lost 1 base, with 12 bases spanning the gap. CDR3 length: 14 amino acids. In germline, CDR1 is MNHEY, CDR2 SVGEGT. The DNA of the CDR3 is TGTGCCAGCAGGCCGGACACCCCGAACACTGAAGCTTTCTTT. It codes for CASRPDTPNTEAFF.

The chain links TRBV4-1 to TRBJ2-6; 11 bases map to TRBD1. The junction had 5 bases not matched to a gene; V was cut back by 2 bases and J by 2 bases. From germline, CDR1 is MGHRA and CDR2 YSYEKL. CDR3 size: 18 residues. For the CDR3, the DNA is TGCGCCAGCAGCCAACCTCCGGGACAGGGGGCTGGGGCCAACGTCCTGACTTTC. It is translated as CASSQPPGQGAGANVLTF.

The rearrangement uses TRBV29-1 and TRBJ2-7; tentative D call: TRBD2 (6 bases). Germline-derived CDR1 and CDR2 are SQVTM and ANQGSEA. This CDR3 region has 14 residues. V gave up 7 bases and J gave up 4 bases, with 20 bases separating them. The CDR3 DNA sequence: TGCAGCGCCCAGGGACTTCTACCCGCGTACGAGCAGTACTTC. The encoded protein is CSAQGLLPAYEQYF.

This clonotype was seen only a few times. The J gene is TRBJ2-5, the V gene TRBV19; tentatively, D is TRBD2 (5 bases). V shed 6 bases and J shed 1 base, with 9 bases lying between them. The CDR3 has 13 amino acids. CDR1 LNHDA and CDR2 SQIVND come from the germline V gene (reference sequence). CDR3 in DNA: TGTGCCAGTAGGAACGGAGGCCAAGAGACCCAGTACTTC. It codes for CASRNGGQETQYF.

This clonotype was counted between two and nine times. V usage is TRBV7-3 and J usage is TRBJ2-1; 8 bases are a match to TRBD1. J lost 0 bases, V lost 0 bases, and 7 bases had no gene match. The CDR3 totals 18 residues. The germline CDR1 and CDR2 sequences are SGHTA and FQGTGA. The CDR3 coding sequence is TGTGCCAGCAGCTTAACGGGCAGGGGGCGAGTCTCCTACAATGAGCAGTTCTTC. It specifies CASSLTGRGRVSYNEQFF.

The chain joins TRBV7-2 to TRBJ1-2; the D gene is possibly TRBD1 (6 bases). This CDR3 has 15 residues. CDR1 is SGHTA, CDR2 FQGNSA, per germline. V lost 1 base to trimming and J lost 4 bases, with 13 bases between them. CDR3 sequence (DNA): TGTGCCAGCAGCTTAGGACAGGTCAGGGCCTATGGCTACACCTTC. Protein: CASSLGQVRAYGYTF. Combining the CDR3 with reference TRBV7-2 and TRBJ1-2 gives the whole variable domain GAGVSQSPSNKVTEKGKDVELRCDPISGHTALYWYRQSLGQGLEFLIYFQGNSAPDKSGLPSDRFSAERTGGSVSTLTIQRTQQEDSAVYLCASSLGQVRAYGYTFGSGTRLTVV.

The V call is TRBV4-1, the J call TRBJ2-7; 9 bases map to TRBD1. Germline lookup yields CDR1 MGHRA and CDR2 YSYEKL. This CDR3 contains 15 residues. V lost 6 bases, J lost 7 bases, and 13 bases stayed unmatched. The CDR3 bases are TGCGCCAGCAGGCCTACCATACAGGGGGCGGATGAGCAGTACTTC. Its translation: CASRPTIQGADEQYF.

The rearrangement joins TRBV20-1 to TRBJ1-4; 11 bases agree with TRBD1. This CDR3 contains 14 residues. V lost 7 bases to trimming and J lost 6 bases; unmatched junction nucleotides: 7. Germline V CDR1 and CDR2: DFQATT, SNEGSKA (reference sequence). The CDR3 nucleotides are TGCAGTGTAAAAACGGACAGGGGGCATGAAAAACTGTTTTTT. This sequence encodes CSVKTDRGHEKLFF.

V gene TRBV7-2 combines with J gene TRBJ2-5; tentatively, D is TRBD1 (6 bases). V shed 5 bases and J shed 6 bases, with 13 bases lying between them. The length of the CDR3 is 13 residues. From germline, CDR1 is SGHTA and CDR2 FQGNSA. The CDR3 loop reads CASSLTGRQTQYF. The DNA of the CDR3 is TGTGCCAGCAGCCTCACAGGGAGACAGACCCAGTACTTC.